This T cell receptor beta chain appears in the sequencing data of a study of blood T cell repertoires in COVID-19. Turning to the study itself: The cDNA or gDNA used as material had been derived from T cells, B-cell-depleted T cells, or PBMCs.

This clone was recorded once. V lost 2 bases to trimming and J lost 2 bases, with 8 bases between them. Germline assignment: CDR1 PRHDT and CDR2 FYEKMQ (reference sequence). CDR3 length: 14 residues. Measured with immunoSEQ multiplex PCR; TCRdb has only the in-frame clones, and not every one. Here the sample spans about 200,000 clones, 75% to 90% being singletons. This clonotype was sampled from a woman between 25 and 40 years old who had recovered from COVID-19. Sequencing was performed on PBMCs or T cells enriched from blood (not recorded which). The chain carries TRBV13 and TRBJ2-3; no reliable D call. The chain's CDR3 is CASSLFRFTDTQYF. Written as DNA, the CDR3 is TGTGCCAGCAGCTTATTTCGGTTCACAGATACGCAGTATTTT.